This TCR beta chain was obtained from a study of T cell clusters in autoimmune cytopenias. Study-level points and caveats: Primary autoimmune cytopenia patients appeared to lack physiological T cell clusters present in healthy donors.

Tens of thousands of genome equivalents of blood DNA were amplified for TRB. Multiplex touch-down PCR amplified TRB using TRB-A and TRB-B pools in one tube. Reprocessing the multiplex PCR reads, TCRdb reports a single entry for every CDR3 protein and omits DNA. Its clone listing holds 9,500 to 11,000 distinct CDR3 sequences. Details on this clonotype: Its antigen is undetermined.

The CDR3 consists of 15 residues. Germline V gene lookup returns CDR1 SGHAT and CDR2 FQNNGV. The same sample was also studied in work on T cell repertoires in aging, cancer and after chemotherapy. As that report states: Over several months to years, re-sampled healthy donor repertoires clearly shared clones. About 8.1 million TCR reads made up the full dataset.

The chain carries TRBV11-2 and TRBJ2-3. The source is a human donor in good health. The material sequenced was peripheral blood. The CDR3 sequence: CASSLFYASTDTQYF.